Described below is a single T cell receptor beta chain sequence and its context. No antigen is known for it. This entry comes from a study of T cell repertoires in cytomegalovirus infection. TCRdb re-derived calls from the reads in MiXCR, one entry per CDR3 protein. This table holds around 570,000 distinct CDR3 sequences, approximately 40% found once. Study conclusions and caveats: Ex vivo, HLA-C-restricted CMV-specific TCR beta clonotypes prevailed over the rest of the response.

The clonotype was recovered from a human donor in good health (CMV status not recorded). Some clones in this sample may be carry-over from other donors' samples. The material was cultured PBMCs, obtained from culture after CMV antigen stimulation.

CDR3 nucleotides: TGTGCCAGCAGATCCGGGACGGCATATGGCTACACCTTC. Amino acid sequence: CASRSGTAYGYTF. The chain links TRBV6-1 to TRBJ1-2; maybe TRBD1 (5 bases). The length of the CDR3 is 13 residues. Trimming took 6 bases from V and 5 from J, leaving 13 bases between them. Per the germline V gene, CDR1 is MNHNS and CDR2 is SASEGT.